The rows below give T cell receptor beta chains drawn from one sample of a study of blood T cell repertoires in COVID-19. Sequencing used immunoSEQ multiplex PCR; TCRdb keeps in-frame clones, though not all of them. The repertoire has 62,000 or so clones, approximately 90% of them found once; the top ten carry 2.5% to 3%. Sequencing used peripheral blood. Receptors were obtained from a man aged 50-59 years with acute or convalescent COVID-19. Each CDR3 is given without its conserved first and last residue.

v_call	j_call	cdr3_length	cdr3_aa
TRBV6-5	TRBJ1-4	9	ASRTVEKLF
TRBV27	TRBJ2-7	13	ASSIRGHPAYEQY
TRBV5-1	TRBJ2-1	17	ASSPRRAGNYLTYNEQF
TRBV18	TRBJ2-2	14	ASSPPAGGNTGELF
TRBV5-6	TRBJ1-1	14	ASSPKTGWGNTEAF
TRBV7-3	TRBJ2-2	12	ASSLTGSTGELF
TRBV6-6	TRBJ2-1	13	ASSYRSGRDNEQF
TRBV18	TRBJ1-4	13	ASSALVGTGEKLF
TRBV11-3	TRBJ1-3	13	ASSHRGPSGNTIY
TRBV7-9	TRBJ1-1	13	ASRPLGQGAREAF
TRBV6-6	TRBJ2-5	13	ASSTLGGGQETQY
TRBV4-3	TRBJ2-3	14	ASSWTSGRAPDPQY
TRBV6-2/TRBV6-3	TRBJ1-1	11	ASSYSPGIEAF
TRBV7-9	TRBJ2-1	13	ASSRTSGRGNEQF
TRBV2	TRBJ2-7	15	ASSERPSGRIGNEQY
TRBV28	TRBJ2-1	13	ASSLDQGAGNEQF
TRBV19	TRBJ1-5	16	ATHLGTGIEWSNQPQH
TRBV7-9	TRBJ2-3	12	ASSSQGYTDTQY
TRBV6-5	TRBJ1-1	13	ASSKQGWMNTEAF
TRBV28	TRBJ1-5	11	ASSYGTALFQH
TRBV4-2	TRBJ2-1	15	ASSQEATSGAFNEQF
TRBV11-2	TRBJ2-2	14	ASSRTRLRETGELF
TRBV10-2	TRBJ1-2	13	ASSPTGGFNYGYT
TRBV6-2/TRBV6-3	TRBJ2-7	14	ASSYRTSGSSYEQY
TRBV29-1	TRBJ1-2	9	SVGQNYGYT
TRBV15	TRBJ2-5	13	ATSSRQGNKETQY
TRBV5-1	TRBJ2-1	14	ASSWAGTGKYNEQF
TRBV18	TRBJ2-2	11	ASSPGQDGELF
TRBV4-2	TRBJ2-3	15	ASSQGAWEREADTQY
TRBV5-3	TRBJ2-1	15	ARSSGLAVSSYNEQF
TRBV7-3	TRBJ2-3	12	ASSPRVNTDTQY
TRBV18	TRBJ2-1	9	ASSLNNEQF
TRBV28	TRBJ1-5	8	ASGPQPQH
TRBV2	TRBJ2-5	16	ASSDTGTSGSVVETQY
TRBV7-2	TRBJ2-2	13	ASSLATGITGELF
TRBV6-6	TRBJ1-1	16	ASSPTLGDRDWDTEAF
TRBV15	TRBJ1-4	13	ATSRSGQTNEKLF
TRBV5-5	TRBJ2-1	15	ASTHAANRGAHNEQF
TRBV27	TRBJ2-5	11	ASSARLAEGQY
TRBV5-1	TRBJ1-2	13	ASSLAAGGYSGYT
TRBV25-1	TRBJ2-1	12	ASSESDLDNEQF
TRBV29-1	TRBJ2-7	11	SVIGQGSYEQY
TRBV25-1	TRBJ2-3	15	ASSERETGISTDTQY
TRBV24-1	TRBJ1-3	14	ATSDTGQGSGNTIY
TRBV7-2	TRBJ2-7	13	ASSLQGGATYEQY
TRBV7-8	TRBJ1-6	13	ASSFSSSYNSPLH
TRBV21-1	TRBJ2-3	17	ASSKLPTHRGRWTDTQY
TRBV29-1	TRBJ1-3	10	SVPGVGGTIY
TRBV29-1	TRBJ1-1	8	SGDSNEAF
TRBV4-1	TRBJ2-3	13	ASSPSSRDSDTQY
TRBV5-1	TRBJ2-1	13	ASSLEQGAQNEQF
TRBV12-3/TRBV12-4	TRBJ1-5	11	ASSVTDYQPQH
TRBV7-9	TRBJ1-4	16	ASSSNWGGAATNEKLF
TRBV12-3/TRBV12-4	TRBJ2-3	10	ASSTGMDTQY
TRBV18	TRBJ2-4	18	ASSPRLGSGLAVAKNIQY
TRBV5-1	TRBJ2-2	13	ASRLAGWGTGELF
TRBV7-2	TRBJ2-7	13	ASSSTSGASYEQY
TRBV7-2	TRBJ1-1	12	ASSSYSPAREAF
TRBV5-1	TRBJ1-2	11	ASSLDGNYGYT